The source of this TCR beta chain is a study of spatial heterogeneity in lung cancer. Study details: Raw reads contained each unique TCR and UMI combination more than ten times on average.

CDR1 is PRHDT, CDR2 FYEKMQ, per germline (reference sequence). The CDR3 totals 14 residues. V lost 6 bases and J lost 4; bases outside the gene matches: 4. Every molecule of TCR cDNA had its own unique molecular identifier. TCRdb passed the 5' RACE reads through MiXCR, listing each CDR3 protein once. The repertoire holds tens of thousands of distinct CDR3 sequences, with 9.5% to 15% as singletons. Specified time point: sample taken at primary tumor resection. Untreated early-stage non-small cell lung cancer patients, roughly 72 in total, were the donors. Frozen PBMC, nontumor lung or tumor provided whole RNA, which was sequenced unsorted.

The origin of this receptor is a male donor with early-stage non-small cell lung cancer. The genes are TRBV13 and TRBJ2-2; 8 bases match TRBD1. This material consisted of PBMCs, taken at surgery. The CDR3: CASRVDRVTGELFF. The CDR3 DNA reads TGTGCCAGCAGGGTGGACAGGGTCACCGGGGAGCTGTTTTTT.